Below, one T cell receptor (beta chain) is given with its context. This receptor's antigen is unknown. It has no much larger one-base neighbor in the sample; base qualities were not kept. TCRbeta CDR3 regions were amplified from genomic DNA by means of the immunoSEQ Assay, a bias-controlled multiplex PCR. The paper's processing steps were these. Nucleated cell counts per sample were estimated from amplification of reference gene primers within the assay. To quantify the absolute abundance of each unique TCRbeta CDR3 rearrangement, sequence reads were collapsed and filtered. For each sample, productive Simpson clonality was calculated as the square root of Simpson's diversity index over productive rearrangements. Not all clones reach the TCRdb copy of this immuneACCESS table, which keeps in-frame sequences only. Checked studies attribute under half of the gap to unresolved V genes and leave the rest unexplained. The DNA was the basis for D and trimming; V, J and clone size are from that table. In this sample the table shows about 160,000 clones, 70% to 90% of which occur a single time. 6.6% of the sample rests with the top ten.

This sample stems from a study of blood T cell repertoires in COVID-19 (dated by TCRdb to about 2020). With regard to the full study: Samples covering the acute and convalescent phases of COVID-19 were provided by collaborators in the United States, Italy and Spain. The prospective study material was composed of cDNA or gDNA derived from T cells, B-cell-depleted T cells, or PBMCs. The dataset comprised deeply sampled blood TCRbeta repertoires from subjects exposed to, actively infected with, or recovered from COVID-19. The repertoires were made available in a free public database intended to serve as a resource for research on the immune response to SARS-CoV-2. Samples were obtained from the ongoing ImmuneRACE study (first 160 participants) and from over 1,000 subjects provided by 6 global collaborators. A de-identified subject ID, COVID-19 status, age in years and sex were almost always included in the sample metadata. Where available, HLA class I and class II types were obtained from metadata supplied by the sample provider rather than from assay-based typing.

In the prospective study, participants were about 18 to 100 years old, resided in about two dozen geographic areas of the United States, and were enrolled through a virtual design. In the prospective study, participants were assigned to cohorts based on the clinical history participants reported in a screening survey and a study questionnaire. ImmuneRACE Cohort 3 recovered participants were defined by two consecutive negative NP/OP PCR tests, healthcare professional clearance, or symptom resolution. Mobile phlebotomists in the prospective study collected whole blood, serum and a nasopharyngeal or oropharyngeal swab from every participant. Participants in the prospective study had the option to provide additional blood draws and questionnaires over a 2-month period. Before DNA extraction, prospective study blood samples were shipped either frozen or at room temperature. The germline V and J ends show losses of 2 bases and 5 bases respectively, and no gene match explains 2 bases of the junction. From its cysteine to its phenylalanine, the CDR3 spans 13 amino acids. The entry retains the CDR3 DNA only, 39 bases that are in frame from base 1. In the germline V gene, CDR1 corresponds to KGHSH and CDR2 to LQKENI.

General study outcomes and caveats: How much clinical and demographic metadata was included differed by source and by participant, and the metadata was provided uncurated.

The TCR originated in a woman between 50 and 59 years old who had recovered from COVID-19. Sequencing was done on a sample of PBMCs or T cells enriched from blood (not recorded which). The rearranged segments are TRBV18 and TRBJ2-5, with TRBD2 matching 7 junction bases. CDR3 sequence: CASSPGREETQYF. The base sequence is TGTGCCAGCTCACCAGGGCGGGAGGAGACCCAGTACTTC.